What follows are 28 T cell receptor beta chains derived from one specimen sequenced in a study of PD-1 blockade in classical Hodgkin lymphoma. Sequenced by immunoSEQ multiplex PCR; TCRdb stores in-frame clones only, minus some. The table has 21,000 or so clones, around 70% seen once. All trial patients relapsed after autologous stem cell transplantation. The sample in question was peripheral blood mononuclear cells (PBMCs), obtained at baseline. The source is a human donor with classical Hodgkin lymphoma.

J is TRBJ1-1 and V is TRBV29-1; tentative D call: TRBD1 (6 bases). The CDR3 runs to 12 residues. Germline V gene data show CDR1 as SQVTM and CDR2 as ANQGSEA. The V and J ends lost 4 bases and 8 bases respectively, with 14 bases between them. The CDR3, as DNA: TGCAGCGTTGTGTCCGGACAGTCAGAAGCTTTCTTT. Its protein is CSVVSGQSEAFF.

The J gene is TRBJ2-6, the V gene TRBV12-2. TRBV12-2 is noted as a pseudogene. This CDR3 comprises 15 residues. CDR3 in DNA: TGTGCAAGTCGTTTAAGGTTCTCCGGGGCCAACGTCCTGACTTTC. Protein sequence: CASRLRFSGANVLTF.

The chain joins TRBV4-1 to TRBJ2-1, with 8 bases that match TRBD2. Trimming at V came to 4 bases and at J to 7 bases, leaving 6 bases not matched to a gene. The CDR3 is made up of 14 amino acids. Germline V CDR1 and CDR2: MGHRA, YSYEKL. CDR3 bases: TGCGCCAGCAGCCCCGGGACTAGGGATAATGAGCAGTTCTTC. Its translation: CASSPGTRDNEQFF.

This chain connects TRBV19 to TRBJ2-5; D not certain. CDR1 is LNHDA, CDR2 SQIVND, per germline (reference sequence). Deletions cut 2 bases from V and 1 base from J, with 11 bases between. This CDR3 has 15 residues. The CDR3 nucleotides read TGTGCCAGTAGTATAAGGCGGACCCGCCAAGAGACCCAGTACTTC. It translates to CASSIRRTRQETQYF.

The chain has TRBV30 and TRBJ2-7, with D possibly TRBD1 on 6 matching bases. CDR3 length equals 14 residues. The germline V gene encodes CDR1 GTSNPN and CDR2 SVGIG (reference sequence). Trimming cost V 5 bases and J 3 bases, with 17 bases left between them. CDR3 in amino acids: CAWGKKGVNYEQYF. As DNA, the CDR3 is TGTGCCTGGGGCAAAAAGGGGGTCAACTACGAGCAGTACTTC.

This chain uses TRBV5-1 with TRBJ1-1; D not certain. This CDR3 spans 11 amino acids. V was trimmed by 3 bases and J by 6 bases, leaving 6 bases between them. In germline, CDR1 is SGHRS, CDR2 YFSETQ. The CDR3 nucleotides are TGCGCCAGCAGCTCCTTCGCTGAAGCTTTCTTT. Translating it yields CASSSFAEAFF.

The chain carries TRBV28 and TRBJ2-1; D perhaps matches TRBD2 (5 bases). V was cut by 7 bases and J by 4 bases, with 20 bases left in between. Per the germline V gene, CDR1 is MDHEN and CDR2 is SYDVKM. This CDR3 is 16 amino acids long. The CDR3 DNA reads TGTGCCAGCATCCCCACCGGGAACCCACTTTACAATGAGCAGTTCTTC. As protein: CASIPTGNPLYNEQFF.

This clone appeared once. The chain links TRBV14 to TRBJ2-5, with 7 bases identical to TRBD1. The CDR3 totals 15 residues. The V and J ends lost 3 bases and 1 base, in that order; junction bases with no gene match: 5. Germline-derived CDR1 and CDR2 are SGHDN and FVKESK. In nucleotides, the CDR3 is TGTGCCAGCAGCCAGACACAGGGGCTCCAAGAGACCCAGTACTTC. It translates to CASSQTQGLQETQYF.

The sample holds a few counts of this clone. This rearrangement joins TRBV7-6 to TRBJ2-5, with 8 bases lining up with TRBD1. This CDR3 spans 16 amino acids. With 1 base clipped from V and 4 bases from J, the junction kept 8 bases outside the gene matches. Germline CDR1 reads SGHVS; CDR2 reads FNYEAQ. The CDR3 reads CASSLGLSRGLETQYF. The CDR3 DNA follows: TGTGCCAGCAGCTTAGGTTTAAGCAGGGGGCTAGAGACCCAGTACTTC.

The CDR3 sequence is CASSYGGDSNQPQHF. The CDR3 region has the DNA TGCGCCAGCAGCTATGGAGGGGACAGCAATCAGCCCCAGCATTTT. V usage is TRBV5-1 and J usage is TRBJ1-5; D is possibly TRBD1 (5 bases). Deletions cut 3 bases from V and 1 base from J, with 11 bases between. Germline CDR1 and CDR2: SGHRS and YFSETQ. The CDR3 is made up of 15 amino acids.

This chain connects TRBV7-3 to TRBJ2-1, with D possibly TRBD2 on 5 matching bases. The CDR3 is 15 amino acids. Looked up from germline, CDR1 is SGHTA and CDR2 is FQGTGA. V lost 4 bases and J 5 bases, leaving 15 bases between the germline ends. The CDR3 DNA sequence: TGTGCCAGCAGCTCCGGACCGAACGGGGACAATGAGCAGTTCTTC. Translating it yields CASSSGPNGDNEQFF.

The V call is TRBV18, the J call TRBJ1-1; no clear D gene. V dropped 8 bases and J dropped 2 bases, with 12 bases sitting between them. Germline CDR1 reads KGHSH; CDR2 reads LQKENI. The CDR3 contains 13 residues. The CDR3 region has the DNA TGTGCCAGCGTCGTGGGTGGAAACACTGAAGCTTTCTTT. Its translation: CASVVGGNTEAFF.

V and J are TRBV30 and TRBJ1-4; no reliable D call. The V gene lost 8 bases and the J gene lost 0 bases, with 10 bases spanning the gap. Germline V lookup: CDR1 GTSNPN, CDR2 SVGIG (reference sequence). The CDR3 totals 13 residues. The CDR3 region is CAVAASTNEKLFF. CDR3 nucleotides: TGTGCCGTGGCGGCATCAACTAATGAAAAACTGTTTTTT.

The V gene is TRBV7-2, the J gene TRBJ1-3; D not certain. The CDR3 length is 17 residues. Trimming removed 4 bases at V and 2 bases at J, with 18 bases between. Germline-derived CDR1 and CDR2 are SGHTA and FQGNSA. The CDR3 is CASSSALRGIAGNTIYF. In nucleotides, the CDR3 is TGTGCCAGCAGCTCGGCTCTTCGTGGGATAGCTGGAAACACCATATATTTT.

As DNA, the CDR3 is TGTGCCAGCAGTTACGGGGGGACTAATCAGCCCCAGCATTTT. It specifies CASSYGGTNQPQHF. V and J are TRBV6-6 and TRBJ1-5; the D gene is possibly TRBD1 (5 bases). Trimming shortened V by 2 bases and J by 4 bases, and 9 bases separated the two germline ends. Germline lookup yields CDR1 MNHNY and CDR2 SVGAGI (reference sequence). The CDR3 spans 14 residues.

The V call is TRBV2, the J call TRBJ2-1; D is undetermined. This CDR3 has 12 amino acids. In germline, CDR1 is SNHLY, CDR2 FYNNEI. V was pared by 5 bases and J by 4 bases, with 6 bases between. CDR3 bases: TGTGCCAGCAGTCCCCAGTACAATGAGCAGTTCTTC. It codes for CASSPQYNEQFF.

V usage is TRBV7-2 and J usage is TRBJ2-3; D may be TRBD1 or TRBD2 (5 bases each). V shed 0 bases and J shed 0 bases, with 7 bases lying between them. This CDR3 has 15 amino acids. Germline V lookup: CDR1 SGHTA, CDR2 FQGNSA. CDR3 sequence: CASSLAGASTDTQYF. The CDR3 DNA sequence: TGTGCCAGCAGCTTAGCCGGGGCTAGCACAGATACGCAGTATTTT. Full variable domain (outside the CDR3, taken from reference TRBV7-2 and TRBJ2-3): GAGVSQSPSNKVTEKGKDVELRCDPISGHTALYWYRQSLGQGLEFLIYFQGNSAPDKSGLPSDRFSAERTGGSVSTLTIQRTQQEDSAVYLCASSLAGASTDTQYFGPGTRLTVL.

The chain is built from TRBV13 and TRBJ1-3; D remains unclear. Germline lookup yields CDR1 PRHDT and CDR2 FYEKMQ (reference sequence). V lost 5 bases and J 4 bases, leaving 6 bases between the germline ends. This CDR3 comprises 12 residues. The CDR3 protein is CASSPEGNTIYF. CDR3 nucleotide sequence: TGTGCCAGCAGCCCCGAAGGAAACACCATATATTTT.

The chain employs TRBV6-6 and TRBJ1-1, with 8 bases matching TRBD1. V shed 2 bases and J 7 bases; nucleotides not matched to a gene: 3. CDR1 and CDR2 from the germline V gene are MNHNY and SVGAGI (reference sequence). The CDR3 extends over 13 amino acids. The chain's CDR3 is CASSYPDRGEAFF. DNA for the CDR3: TGTGCCAGCAGTTACCCTGACAGGGGTGAAGCTTTCTTT.

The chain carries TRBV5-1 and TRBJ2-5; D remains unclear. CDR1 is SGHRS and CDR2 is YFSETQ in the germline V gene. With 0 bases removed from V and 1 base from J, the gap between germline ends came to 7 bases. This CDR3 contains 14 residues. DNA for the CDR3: TGCGCCAGCAGCTTGGCGGCAGCCCAAGAGACCCAGTACTTC. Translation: CASSLAAAQETQYF.

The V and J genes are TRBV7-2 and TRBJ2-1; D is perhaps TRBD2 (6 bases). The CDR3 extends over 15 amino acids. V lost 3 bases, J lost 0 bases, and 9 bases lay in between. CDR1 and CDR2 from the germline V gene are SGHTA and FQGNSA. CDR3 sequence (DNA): TGTGCCAGCAGCTTCCTAGCGAGCTCCTACAATGAGCAGTTCTTC. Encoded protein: CASSFLASSYNEQFF.

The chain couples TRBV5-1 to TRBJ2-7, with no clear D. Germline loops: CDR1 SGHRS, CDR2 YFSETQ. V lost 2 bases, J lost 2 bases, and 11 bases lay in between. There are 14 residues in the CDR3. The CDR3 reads CASSFAADTYEQYF. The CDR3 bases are TGCGCCAGCAGCTTTGCCGCCGATACCTACGAGCAGTACTTC.

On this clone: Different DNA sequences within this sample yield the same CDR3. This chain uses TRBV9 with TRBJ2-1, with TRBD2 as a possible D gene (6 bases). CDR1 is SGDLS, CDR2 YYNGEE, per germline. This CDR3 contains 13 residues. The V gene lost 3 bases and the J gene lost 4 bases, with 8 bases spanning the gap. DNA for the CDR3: TGTGCCAGCAGCGGAGGGACTTACAATGAGCAGTTCTTC. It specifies CASSGGTYNEQFF. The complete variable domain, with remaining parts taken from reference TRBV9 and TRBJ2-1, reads DSGVTQTPKHLITATGQRVTLRCSPRSGDLSVYWYQQSLDQGLQFLIQYYNGEERAKGNILERFSAQQFPDLHSELNLSSLELGDSALYFCASSGGTYNEQFFGPGTRLTVL.

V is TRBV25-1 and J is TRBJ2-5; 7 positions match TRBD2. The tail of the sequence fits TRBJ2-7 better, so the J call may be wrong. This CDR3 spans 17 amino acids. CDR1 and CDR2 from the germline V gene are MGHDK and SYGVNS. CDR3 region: CASSEPSGGEASYEQYF. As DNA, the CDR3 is TGTGCCAGCAGTGAACCGTCTGGGGGGGAGGCCTCATACGAGCAGTACTTC.

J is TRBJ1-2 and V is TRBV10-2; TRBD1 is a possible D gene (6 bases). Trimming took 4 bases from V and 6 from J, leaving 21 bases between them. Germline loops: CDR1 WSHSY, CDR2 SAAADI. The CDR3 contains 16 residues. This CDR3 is CASSVTYSGGIDGYTF. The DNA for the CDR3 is TGCGCCAGCAGTGTCACCTATAGCGGGGGCATCGATGGCTACACCTTC.

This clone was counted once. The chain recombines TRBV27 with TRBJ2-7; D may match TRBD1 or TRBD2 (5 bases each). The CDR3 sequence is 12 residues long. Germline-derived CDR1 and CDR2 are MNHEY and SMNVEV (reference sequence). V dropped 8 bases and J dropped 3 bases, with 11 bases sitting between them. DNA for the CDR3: TGTGCCAGCGGGACCCATCACTACGAGCAGTACTTC. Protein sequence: CASGTHHYEQYF.

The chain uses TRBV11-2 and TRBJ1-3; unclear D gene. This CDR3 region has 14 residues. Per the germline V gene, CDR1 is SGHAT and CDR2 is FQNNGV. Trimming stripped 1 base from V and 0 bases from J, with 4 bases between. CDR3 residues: CASSLGSSGNTIYF. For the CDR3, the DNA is TGTGCCAGCAGCTTAGGCAGCTCTGGAAACACCATATATTTT.

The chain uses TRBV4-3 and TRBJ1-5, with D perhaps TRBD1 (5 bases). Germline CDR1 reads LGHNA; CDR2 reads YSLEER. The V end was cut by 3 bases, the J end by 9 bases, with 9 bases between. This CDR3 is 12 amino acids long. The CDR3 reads CASSHPGGPQHF. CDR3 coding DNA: TGCGCCAGCAGCCACCCGGGGGGGCCCCAGCATTTT.